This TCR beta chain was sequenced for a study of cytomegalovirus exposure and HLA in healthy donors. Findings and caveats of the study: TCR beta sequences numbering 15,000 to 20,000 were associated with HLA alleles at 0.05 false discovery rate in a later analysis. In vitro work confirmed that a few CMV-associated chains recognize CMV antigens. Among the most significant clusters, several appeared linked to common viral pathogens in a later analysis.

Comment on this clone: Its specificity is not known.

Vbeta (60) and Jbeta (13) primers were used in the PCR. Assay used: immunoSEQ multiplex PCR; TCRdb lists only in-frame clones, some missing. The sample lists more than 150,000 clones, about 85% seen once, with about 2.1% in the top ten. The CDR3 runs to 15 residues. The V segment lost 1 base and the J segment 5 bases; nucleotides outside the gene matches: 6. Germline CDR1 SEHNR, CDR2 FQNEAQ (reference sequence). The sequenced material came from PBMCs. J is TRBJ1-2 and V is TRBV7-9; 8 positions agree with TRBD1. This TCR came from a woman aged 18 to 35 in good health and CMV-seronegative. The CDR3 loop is CASSLGGQGDYGYTF. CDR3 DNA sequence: TGTGCCAGCAGCTTAGGCGGACAGGGAGATTATGGCTACACCTTC.